This T cell receptor beta chain was captured by sequencing in a study of cytomegalovirus exposure and HLA in healthy donors. At the time of sampling, donors were nominally healthy, though unrecorded immune exposures were likely. This CDR3 region has 15 residues. V was clipped by 3 bases and J by 0 bases, with 8 bases between them. From germline, CDR1 is LNHDA and CDR2 SQIVND (reference sequence). As regards this clone: The antigen is not known.

The PCR contained 60 Vbeta and 13 Jbeta primers. Profiled with immunoSEQ multiplex PCR; TCRdb holds only in-frame clones, not every one. The sample has 120,000 or so clones, approximately 85% seen once. General study results and limits: Confirmation in vitro established that a few CMV-associated chains were specific for CMV antigens. Cytomegalovirus-associated TCR beta chains were listed, numbering under 200.

The chain joins TRBV19 to TRBJ2-2; D is uncertain. The clonotype originates from a male donor in good health and CMV-seropositive. The specimen was PBMCs. The CDR3 protein is CASSIDTSNTGELFF. Written as DNA, the CDR3 is TGTGCCAGTAGTATCGACACTTCGAACACCGGGGAGCTGTTTTTT.